Following are 20 T cell receptor beta chains from one sample sequenced in a study of CD8+ T cells in alopecia areata. Extraction of RNA preceded its reverse transcription into cDNA, which served as the sequencing template. Clones were read by immunoSEQ multiplex PCR, and TCRdb kept only the in-frame ones, dropping some. Of roughly 4,200 clones detected, under 70% appear once; the ten largest clones hold about 20%. Sequenced sample: skin. These receptors originate from a human donor in good health.

The chain recombines TRBV30 with TRBJ2-5; a weak D match, TRBD2 (5 bases). The CDR3 runs 12 residues. Trimming shortened V by 0 bases and J by 3 bases, and 5 bases separated the two germline ends. The V gene's germline CDR1 is GTSNPN and CDR2 SVGIG (reference sequence). CDR3 amino acids: CAWSVAEETQYF. In DNA form, the CDR3 reads TGTGCCTGGAGTGTAGCGGAAGAGACCCAGTACTTC.

This clone was seen more than once but under ten times. The J gene is TRBJ1-1, the V gene TRBV5-1; 11 bases map to TRBD1. Germline trimming cut 6 bases from V and 5 bases from J; bases unmatched to any gene: 12. The CDR3 runs to 16 residues. In germline, CDR1 is SGHRS, CDR2 YFSETQ. CDR3 nucleotides: TGCGCCAGCAAGGGAGACGGGACAGGGGGTTATACTGAAGCTTTCTTT. Translating it yields CASKGDGTGGYTEAFF. The full variable domain, rest sourced from reference TRBV5-1 and TRBJ1-1, is KAGVTQTPRYLIKTRGQQVTLSCSPISGHRSVSWYQQTPGQGLQFLFEYFSETQRNKGNFPGRFSGRQFSNSRSEMNVSTLELGDSALYLCASKGDGTGGYTEAFFGQGTRLTVV.

The chain links TRBV7-8 to TRBJ2-1, with TRBD2 identical over 11 bases. The junction had 6 bases not matched to a gene; V was cut back by 6 bases and J by 5 bases. The V gene's germline CDR1 is SGHVS and CDR2 FQNEAQ. The CDR3 loop spans 15 amino acids. CDR3 bases: TGTGCCAGCAGTTTCGGGACTAGCGGTAACAATGAGCAGTTCTTC. The encoded protein is CASSFGTSGNNEQFF.

A few counts support this clone. The J gene is TRBJ1-6, the V gene TRBV7-2; D perhaps matches TRBD1 (6 bases). CDR3 length: 16 residues. Germline CDR1 and CDR2: SGHTA and FQGNSA. Trimming took off 2 bases at V and 5 bases at J, with 13 bases between the two ends. The chain's CDR3 is CASSLQPRGHNSPLHF. CDR3 sequence (DNA): TGTGCCAGCAGCTTACAACCCCGGGGGCATAATTCACCCCTCCACTTT.

V is TRBV21-1 and J is TRBJ1-1; the table gives TRBD1 as D, unverified against the DNA. TRBV21-1 is assigned pseudogene status. The length of the CDR3 is 15 residues. The CDR3 DNA follows: TGTGCCAGCAGCATTGCGGTGGCAGTCAGGGATGAAGCTTTCTTT. As protein: CASSIAVAVRDEAFF.

This chain links TRBV7-2 with TRBJ2-7; no definite D call. V lost 1 base to trimming and J lost 3 bases, with 13 bases between them. From germline, CDR1 is SGHTA and CDR2 FQGNSA. The CDR3 has 15 residues. The DNA of the CDR3 is TGTGCCAGCAGCTTAGTTCGTATGGCCCACTACGAGCAGTACTTC. Translation gives CASSLVRMAHYEQYF.

The chain joins TRBV4-1 to TRBJ2-1; D remains unclear. The CDR3 is 17 amino acids. The V gene's germline CDR1 is MGHRA and CDR2 YSYEKL. Trimming shortened V by 0 bases and J by 0 bases, and 12 bases separated the two germline ends. This chain's CDR3 is CASSQDRWASSYNEQFF. Here the CDR3 DNA reads TGCGCCAGCAGCCAAGATAGATGGGCTAGCTCCTACAATGAGCAGTTCTTC.

V and J are TRBV9 and TRBJ1-5; D call uncertain. The germline V gene encodes CDR1 SGDLS and CDR2 YYNGEE. The CDR3 has 15 residues. The V and J ends lost 5 bases and 0 bases respectively, with 12 bases between them. This chain's CDR3 is CASSGDGLSNQPQHF. DNA of the CDR3: TGTGCCAGCAGTGGCGACGGACTTAGCAATCAGCCCCAGCATTTT.

V usage is TRBV5-1 and J usage is TRBJ1-1, with D possibly matching TRBD1 (6 bases). CDR3 length equals 15 residues. Germline CDR1 SGHRS, CDR2 YFSETQ. V lost 0 bases and J lost 5, with 14 bases in between. The CDR3 nucleotides read TGCGCCAGCAGCTTGGCCGGGGGGGCGCGAACTGAAGCTTTCTTT. Its protein product is CASSLAGGARTEAFF.

In regard to this clone: At one end, the junction sequence differs from germline, possibly due to a read error. The chain combines TRBV4-1 with TRBJ2-3, with D unclear. The V gene's germline CDR1 is MGHRA and CDR2 YSYEKL. CDR3 size: 12 residues. CDR3 nucleotides: TGCGCCAGCAGCCAAGATCTGAATACGAAGTATTTT. Translated, it gives CASSQDLNTKYF.

This clone has just a few counts. This rearrangement joins TRBV25-1 to TRBJ2-6, with D uncertain. The CDR3 extends over 15 amino acids. Germline V gives CDR1 MGHDK, CDR2 SYGVNS. V lost 3 bases to trimming and J lost 0 bases, with 6 bases between them. The CDR3 sequence is CASSDWLSGANVLTF. CDR3 in DNA: TGTGCCAGCAGTGATTGGCTCTCTGGGGCCAACGTCCTGACTTTC.

This sequence joins TRBV18 and TRBJ2-2, with a tentative D call TRBD2 (5 bases). This CDR3 has 17 amino acids. CDR1 and CDR2 (germline): KGHSH, LQKENI. The V gene lost 1 base and the J gene lost 5 bases, with 17 bases spanning the gap. The CDR3 here is CASSPLRPGTPTGELFF. CDR3 sequence (DNA): TGTGCCAGCTCACCACTTCGTCCGGGAACCCCTACCGGGGAGCTGTTTTTT.

This chain links TRBV4-2 with TRBJ2-7, with TRBD2 matching 11 bases. The length of the CDR3 is 16 residues. Germline V gene data show CDR1 as LGHNA and CDR2 as YNFKEQ. J gave up 0 bases and V 0 bases, and 1 base lay outside the gene matches. The CDR3 here is CASSQDGTSGSYEQYF. CDR3 bases: TGTGCCAGCAGCCAAGATGGGACTAGCGGCTCCTACGAGCAGTACTTC.

The chain employs TRBV11-2 and TRBJ2-1, with TRBD2 matching 9 bases. The CDR3 covers 18 residues. V lost 2 bases, J lost 4 bases, and 12 bases stayed unmatched. Germline CDR1 SGHAT, CDR2 FQNNGV. This CDR3 is CASSLKSRAGGRYNEQFF. DNA of the CDR3: TGTGCCAGCAGCTTAAAGAGCCGAGCGGGAGGAAGGTACAATGAGCAGTTCTTC.

The rearrangement links TRBV5-1 to TRBJ1-6, with D perhaps TRBD1 (5 bases). The germline CDR1 and CDR2 sequences are SGHRS and YFSETQ. This CDR3 has 14 amino acids. V was pared by 5 bases and J by 7 bases, with 13 bases between. Here the CDR3 reads CASSSGTTNSPLHF. CDR3 nucleotides: TGCGCCAGCAGTTCCGGGACCACGAATTCACCCCTCCACTTT.

The rearrangement links TRBV6-5 to TRBJ2-3; D gene ambiguous. Trimming took off 2 bases at V and 4 bases at J, with 13 bases between the two ends. Germline V gives CDR1 MNHEY, CDR2 SVGAGI. The CDR3 spans 15 residues. CDR3 amino acids: CASSYLAGVADTQYF. For the CDR3, the DNA is TGTGCCAGCAGTTACCTCGCCGGCGTCGCAGATACGCAGTATTTT.

This clone appeared once. The CDR3 sequence: CASSLTLGLAGPHNEQFF. DNA of the CDR3: TGTGCCAGCAGCTTAACCCTCGGGCTAGCGGGCCCTCACAATGAGCAGTTCTTC. The chain couples TRBV7-9 to TRBJ2-1; 8 nucleotides line up with TRBD2. Germline assignment: CDR1 SEHNR and CDR2 FQNEAQ (reference sequence). Trimming removed 2 bases from V and 5 bases from J; junction bases left unmatched: 14. The CDR3 runs 18 residues.

As regards this clone: Other DNA sequences in the sample encode the same CDR3. The chain combines TRBV14 with TRBJ2-3; a possible D gene is TRBD1 (6 bases). Germline V gives CDR1 SGHDN, CDR2 FVKESK. V lost 6 bases to trimming and J lost 3 bases, with 13 bases between them. This CDR3 spans 14 amino acids. This CDR3 reads CASSLAGATDTQYF. CDR3 in DNA: TGTGCCAGCAGTTTAGCAGGGGCGACAGATACGCAGTATTTT.

This clone was observed a few times. The gene calls are TRBV11-2 and TRBJ1-2; 8 bases are shared with TRBD1. Per the germline V gene, CDR1 is SGHAT and CDR2 is FQNNGV. The V segment lost 4 bases and the J segment 7 bases; nucleotides outside the gene matches: 8. CDR3 length equals 14 residues. The CDR3 sequence is CASSSPGQETGYTF. The DNA for the CDR3 is TGTGCCAGCAGCTCGCCGGGACAGGAAACTGGCTACACCTTC.

This sequence joins TRBV2 and TRBJ1-4; the D is unclear. V was shortened by 6 bases and J by 4 bases, with 21 bases between the two germline ends. Germline CDR1 and CDR2: SNHLY and FYNNEI. The CDR3 is 17 residues long. The DNA for the CDR3 is TGTGCCAGCAGCCGAAGTGTCGGCAGTCGGCTTAATGAAAAACTGTTTTTT. Amino acid sequence: CASSRSVGSRLNEKLFF.